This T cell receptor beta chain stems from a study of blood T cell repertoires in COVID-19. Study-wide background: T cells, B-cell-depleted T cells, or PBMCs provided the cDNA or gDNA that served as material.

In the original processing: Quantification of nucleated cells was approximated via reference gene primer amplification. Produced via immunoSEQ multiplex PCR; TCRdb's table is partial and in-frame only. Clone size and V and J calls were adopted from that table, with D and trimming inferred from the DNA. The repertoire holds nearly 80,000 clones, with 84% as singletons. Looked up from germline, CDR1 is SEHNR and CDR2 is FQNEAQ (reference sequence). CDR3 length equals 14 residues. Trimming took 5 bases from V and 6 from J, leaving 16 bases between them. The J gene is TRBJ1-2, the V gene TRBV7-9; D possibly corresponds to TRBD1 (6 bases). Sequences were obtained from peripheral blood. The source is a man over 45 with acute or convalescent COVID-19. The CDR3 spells CASSARDTNDGYTF. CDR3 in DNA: TGTGCCAGCAGCGCCCGGGACACAAACGATGGCTACACCTTC.